One and the same sample provided the 3 T cell receptor beta chains below, sequenced in a study of blood T cell repertoires in COVID-19. The method was immunoSEQ multiplex PCR; TCRdb's version includes in-frame clones alone and lacks a portion of them. The table shows over 35,000 clones, with roughly four fifths occurring only once. Sample: peripheral blood. These receptor sequences come from a human donor with acute or convalescent COVID-19. The donor label of this sample is uncertain.

V gene TRBV12-3 or TRBV12-4 combines with J gene TRBJ1-1; the D is unclear. The CDR3 contains 13 residues. V was pared by 5 bases and J by 2 bases, with 9 bases between. The CDR3 reads CASSQTPNTEAFF. CDR3 DNA: TGTGCCAGCAGTCAGACTCCAAACACTGAAGCTTTCTTT.

This chain joins TRBV7-2 and TRBJ2-7, with 11 bases that match TRBD1. This CDR3 has 14 residues. Germline assignment: CDR1 SGHTA and CDR2 FQGNSA. Unmatched junction bases numbered 3, after V lost 5 bases and J lost 3 bases. As DNA, the CDR3 is TGTGCCAGCAGCCGGGGACAGGGGGTCTACGAGCAGTACTTC. Its protein is CASSRGQGVYEQYF.

The V gene is TRBV10-3, the J gene TRBJ2-3, with 16 bases lining up with TRBD2. This CDR3 contains 15 residues. The V segment lost 10 bases and the J segment 2 bases; nucleotides outside the gene matches: 3. CDR1 and CDR2 from the germline V gene are ENHRY and SYGVKD. The CDR3 loop is CATGLAGGFTDTQYF. For the CDR3, the DNA is TGTGCCACGGGACTAGCGGGGGGGTTCACAGATACGCAGTATTTT.